This note documents a single TCR beta chain sequence. Its antigen is still unknown. The sample has other DNA sequences that encode this CDR3 too. The data belong to a study of shared clonotypes between healthy human individuals. Study information: Each donor's CD8 memory used one plate, CD8 naive two, each CD4 subset three. Overall study results and limits: Approximately 5.4% of naive CD4 clonotypes were common to a handful of donors. The expectation was that sequencing depth would affect clonotype sharing among donors. Memory subsets had estimated richness that was generally smaller than that of naive subsets.

Using immunoSEQ multiplex PCR, the repertoire was profiled, and TCRdb retains in-frame clones only, with some absent. This table holds 2.3 million or so clones, 90% to 95% found once. The CDR3 sequence is 15 residues long. CDR1 and CDR2 (germline): SGHDN, FVKESK. V was cut by 3 bases and J by 0 bases, with 12 bases left in between. This rearrangement joins TRBV14 to TRBJ2-7, with no clear D. Sequences were obtained from naive CD4+ T cells from PBMCs. Sample subset: CD45RA+ positively selected. This clonotype was sampled from a man between 18 and 35 years old in good health. Some clones in this sample may be carry-over from other donors' samples. The DNA of the CDR3 is TGTGCCAGCAGCCAGGGCCGTAGGAGCTCCTACGAGCAGTACTTC. Translating gives CASSQGRRSSYEQYF.